The text below deals with one T cell receptor beta chain. Its antigen is as yet unknown. Next came a second PCR, run for 7 to 11 cycles, which used a sample-barcoded 5' primer along with a J-beta primer mix. A single record per CDR3 protein comes from TCRdb applying MiXCR to the 5' RACE reads. This sample carries about 560,000 distinct CDR3 sequences, about 25% of them seen once, and the ten largest clones take 3% to 4%. Per individual sample, total RNA of at least 6 micrograms was extracted. The source of the sample is a study of blood T cells in healthy people across ages. Regarding the study as a whole: Diversity was higher, and naive CD4+ cells more numerous, in long-lived donors than in aged donors.

This same sample was also taken into another study, of T cells of mothers and their children. In that study: For related and unrelated pairs alike, thymic selection shapes TCR recombination output similarly.

The material sequenced was blood. This clonotype was sampled from a boy between 2 and 10 years old in good health.

CDR3 sequence (DNA): TGTGCCAGTAGTATTGGGGGACAGGGCAATGAGCAGTTCTTC. It yields the protein CASSIGGQGNEQFF. This chain joins TRBV19 and TRBJ2-5; 9 bases are a match to TRBD1. The J call could be wrong; TRBJ2-1 is a better fit for the DNA end. Germline assignment: CDR1 LNHDA and CDR2 SQIVND (reference sequence). CDR3 size: 14 residues.